A single sample is the source of the 23 T cell receptor beta chains below, sequenced in a study of blood T cell repertoires in COVID-19. Clones were read by immunoSEQ multiplex PCR, and TCRdb kept only the in-frame ones, dropping some. The repertoire includes around 280,000 clones, about 88% of them detected once, and 1.3% sits in the top ten. The specimen sequenced was peripheral blood. The receptor set was obtained from a man between 65 and 85 years old with acute or convalescent COVID-19.

The V call is TRBV2, the J call TRBJ2-1; no definite D call. The length of the CDR3 is 12 residues. Germline-derived CDR1 and CDR2 are SNHLY and FYNNEI. V lost 1 base and J 6 bases, leaving 4 bases between the germline ends. The CDR3 reads CASSEGANEQFF. The CDR3 DNA follows: TGTGCCAGCAGTGAAGGAGCCAATGAGCAGTTCTTC.

This chain connects TRBV28 to TRBJ2-7; a possible D gene is TRBD2 (6 bases). CDR1 MDHEN and CDR2 SYDVKM come from the germline V gene. Trimming took 3 bases from V and 3 from J, leaving 15 bases between them. This CDR3 comprises 15 residues. CDR3 DNA sequence: TGTGCCAGCAGTTTGGGCTTCGGAGGGAGCTACGAGCAGTACTTC. Amino acids: CASSLGFGGSYEQYF.

The V call is TRBV9, the J call TRBJ2-5; 11 nucleotides match TRBD1. Trimming at V came to 0 bases and at J to 2 bases, leaving 6 bases not matched to a gene. The germline V gene has CDR1 SGDLS and CDR2 YYNGEE. This CDR3 comprises 17 residues. Written as DNA, the CDR3 is TGTGCCAGCAGCGTAGGGTCGGGACAGGGGGGACAAGAGACCCAGTACTTC. Translation: CASSVGSGQGGQETQYF.

The rearrangement joins TRBV3-1 (or the pseudogene TRBV3-2) to TRBJ1-5, with TRBD1 matching over 8 bases. The CDR3 covers 14 residues. The trim removed 4 bases at V and 4 bases at J, leaving 3 bases unmatched. CDR1 LGHDT and CDR2 YNNKEL come from the germline V gene (reference sequence). The CDR3, as DNA: TGTGCCAGCAGCCCGGGACAGGCGAATCAGCCCCAGCATTTT. This sequence encodes CASSPGQANQPQHF.

V usage is TRBV4-1 and J usage is TRBJ1-1; D possibly corresponds to TRBD1 (6 bases). CDR1 is MGHRA and CDR2 is YSYEKL in the germline V gene. This CDR3 has 14 amino acids. V lost 5 bases and J 1 base, leaving 11 bases between the germline ends. The CDR3 sequence is CASSVRQANTEAFF. Written as DNA, the CDR3 is TGCGCCAGCAGCGTCAGACAGGCGAACACTGAAGCTTTCTTT.

This rearrangement joins TRBV5-1 to TRBJ2-7; 7 bases are a match to TRBD1. J was trimmed by 2 bases and V by 9 bases; bases with no gene match: 8. There are 13 residues in the CDR3. Germline values: CDR1 SGHRS, CDR2 YFSETQ. The CDR3 protein is CATEQGGPYEQYF. The CDR3 nucleotides are TGCGCCACCGAGCAAGGGGGCCCCTACGAGCAGTACTTC.

The rearrangement uses TRBV15 and TRBJ2-3; no definite D call. The V end lost 1 base, the J end lost 0 bases, and 11 bases lay between the germline ends. The CDR3 has 16 amino acids. Looked up from germline, CDR1 is LNHNV and CDR2 is YYDKDF (reference sequence). CDR3 nucleotide sequence: TGTGCCACCAGCAGAGCCCCTACGGGTAGCACAGATACGCAGTATTTT. As protein: CATSRAPTGSTDTQYF.

The chain has TRBV5-5 and TRBJ2-1; D remains unclear. Trimming took off 0 bases at V and 2 bases at J, with 12 bases between the two ends. CDR1 and CDR2 (germline): SGHKS, YYEKEE (reference sequence). CDR3 size: 16 residues. In DNA form, the CDR3 reads TGTGCCAGCAGCTTGGACCCCCCAGGTACCTACAATGAGCAGTTCTTC. This sequence encodes CASSLDPPGTYNEQFF.

In this sample, this clone turned up once. The rearrangement uses TRBV10-2 and TRBJ1-2; TRBD1 aligns across 9 bases. This CDR3 has 12 amino acids. V gave up 7 bases and J gave up 7 bases; unmatched junction bases: 4. Germline lookup yields CDR1 WSHSY and CDR2 SAAADI. In DNA form, the CDR3 reads TGCGCCAGCACCGAACAGGGGGCTGGCTACACCTTC. It codes for CASTEQGAGYTF.

CDR3 region: CASSTGGDYGYTF. The CDR3 DNA is TGTGCCAGCAGCACAGGGGGCGACTATGGCTACACCTTC. The V call is TRBV7-2, the J call TRBJ1-2, with 9 bases fitting TRBD1. The CDR3 sequence is 13 residues long. V lost 5 bases, J lost 3 bases, and 1 base stayed unmatched. The germline V gene encodes CDR1 SGHTA and CDR2 FQGNSA.

The V gene is TRBV11-3, the J gene TRBJ2-3; TRBD1 matches 10 bases. The CDR3 runs 15 residues. J was trimmed by 1 base and V by 4 bases; bases with no gene match: 2. Germline V gene sequence: CDR1 SGHNT, CDR2 YENEEA. CDR3 sequence reads: CASSSGTGGTDTQYF. In DNA form, the CDR3 reads TGTGCCAGCAGCTCCGGGACAGGGGGCACAGATACGCAGTATTTT.

V gene TRBV5-1 combines with J gene TRBJ1-5; 12 nucleotides match TRBD1. CDR3 length: 17 amino acids. CDR1 and CDR2 from the germline V gene are SGHRS and YFSETQ. The J segment lost 4 bases and the V segment lost 4 bases, leaving 9 bases of the junction unmatched. CDR3 bases: TGCGCCAGCAGCGGGGGACAGGGGGCTTATTGGAATCAGCCCCAGCATTTT. Residues: CASSGGQGAYWNQPQHF. The whole variable domain, filled in from reference TRBV5-1 and TRBJ1-5, reads KAGVTQTPRYLIKTRGQQVTLSCSPISGHRSVSWYQQTPGQGLQFLFEYFSETQRNKGNFPGRFSGRQFSNSRSEMNVSTLELGDSALYLCASSGGQGAYWNQPQHFGDGTRLSIL.

This sequence joins TRBV6-5 and TRBJ2-7, with 7 bases lining up with TRBD1. J was trimmed by 2 bases and V by 6 bases; bases with no gene match: 7. The length of the CDR3 is 14 residues. Germline CDR1 and CDR2: MNHEY and SVGAGI. In DNA form, the CDR3 reads TGTGCCAGCAGATCACAGGGGCCCGCCTACGAGCAGTACTTC. Its protein is CASRSQGPAYEQYF.

This chain links TRBV5-1 with TRBJ2-4; 12 nucleotides line up with TRBD2. The junction had 20 bases not matched to a gene; V was cut back by 4 bases and J by 6 bases. This CDR3 is built from 20 residues. Per the germline V gene, CDR1 is SGHRS and CDR2 is YFSETQ. CDR3 nucleotides: TGCGCCAGCAGCCGAGTTCATGAATGGACTAGCGGGGATGGACCAAACATTCAGTACTTC. It encodes CASSRVHEWTSGDGPNIQYF.

The V gene is TRBV27, the J gene TRBJ1-2, with 9 bases fitting TRBD1. After removal of 6 bases from V and 7 bases from J, the junction contained 6 bases not matched to a gene. Looked up from germline, CDR1 is MNHEY and CDR2 is SMNVEV (reference sequence). The CDR3 consists of 13 residues. The CDR3 protein is CASRGQGKIGYTF. The CDR3 DNA sequence: TGTGCCAGCAGGGGACAGGGTAAAATTGGCTACACCTTC.

V is TRBV28 and J is TRBJ1-2; TRBD1 aligns across 7 bases. The CDR3 length is 17 residues. With 4 bases clipped from V and 4 bases from J, the junction kept 15 bases outside the gene matches. Germline V gene sequence: CDR1 MDHEN, CDR2 SYDVKM. Here the CDR3 reads CASSSYSPDRVLYGYTF. CDR3 nucleotides: TGTGCCAGCAGTTCTTATAGCCCCGACAGGGTCCTCTATGGCTACACCTTC.

Points on this clone: This sample includes further DNA sequences coding for the same CDR3. The chain is built from TRBV29-1 and TRBJ1-1; D may be TRBD1 (5 bases). The germline V and J ends were trimmed by 4 bases and 0 bases, with 6 bases remaining between them. This CDR3 is built from 12 residues. The germline V gene encodes CDR1 SQVTM and CDR2 ANQGSEA. The CDR3 DNA is TGCAGCGTTGGACAGTTGAACACTGAAGCTTTCTTT. This codes for CSVGQLNTEAFF. The variable domain in full, with the rest retrieved from reference TRBV29-1 and TRBJ1-1, is SAVISQKPSRDICQRGTSLTIQCQVDSQVTMMFWYRQQPGQSLTLIATANQGSEATYESGFVIDKFPISRPNLTFSTLTVSNMSPEDSSIYLCSVGQLNTEAFFGQGTRLTVV.

The rearrangement uses TRBV7-9 and TRBJ2-6; a weak D match, TRBD1 (5 bases). V was pared by 1 base and J by 1 base, with 5 bases between. Germline loops: CDR1 SEHNR, CDR2 FQNEAQ (reference sequence). The CDR3 is made up of 15 amino acids. The CDR3 here is CASSLEGSGANVLTF. The CDR3 DNA reads as TGTGCCAGCAGCTTAGAGGGGTCTGGGGCCAACGTCCTGACTTTC.

This clone was counted a few times. This rearrangement joins TRBV19 to TRBJ2-1; perhaps TRBD1 as D (6 bases). The CDR3 sequence is 15 residues long. Germline V lookup: CDR1 LNHDA, CDR2 SQIVND (reference sequence). The V end was cut by 4 bases, the J end by 0 bases, with 10 bases between. CDR3 DNA sequence: TGTGCCAGTAGTAAAAGGGGGAGCTCCTACAATGAGCAGTTCTTC. Its protein product is CASSKRGSSYNEQFF.

As DNA, the CDR3 is TGTGCCACCAGCAGAGATATACAGGGTGATGAGCAGTTCTTC. Encoded protein: CATSRDIQGDEQFF. The chain recombines TRBV15 with TRBJ2-1; a possible D gene is TRBD1 (6 bases). Trimming removed 0 bases from V and 8 bases from J, with 11 bases in between. CDR3 length: 14 residues. Per the germline V gene, CDR1 is LNHNV and CDR2 is YYDKDF (reference sequence).

The chain links TRBV7-2 to TRBJ2-7; D possibly corresponds to TRBD1 (8 bases). Trimming took off 3 bases at V and 1 base at J, with 13 bases between the two ends. The CDR3 is 15 residues long. Germline V gene data show CDR1 as SGHTA and CDR2 as FQGNSA. CDR3 sequence (DNA): TGTGCCAGCAGCTTCGGGGGGACAGGATCCTACGAGCAGTACTTC. This translates into CASSFGGTGSYEQYF. The full variable domain, its missing parts supplied by reference TRBV7-2 and TRBJ2-7, is GAGVSQSPSNKVTEKGKDVELRCDPISGHTALYWYRQSLGQGLEFLIYFQGNSAPDKSGLPSDRFSAERTGGSVSTLTIQRTQQEDSAVYLCASSFGGTGSYEQYFGPGTRLTVT.

J is TRBJ2-1 and V is TRBV5-6; 11 nucleotides match TRBD2. CDR1 and CDR2 (germline): SGHDT, YYEEEE. The CDR3 loop spans 18 amino acids. V shed 1 base, J shed 3 bases, and the junction held 9 bases outside the gene matches. This CDR3 reads CASSLKTSGAELYNEQFF. In DNA, the CDR3 is TGTGCCAGCAGCTTGAAGACTAGCGGGGCAGAGCTCTACAATGAGCAGTTCTTC. The variable domain in full, completed from reference TRBV5-6 and TRBJ2-1, reads DAGVTQSPTHLIKTRGQQVTLRCSPKSGHDTVSWYQQALGQGPQFIFQYYEEEERQRGNFPDRFSGHQFPNYSSELNVNALLLGDSALYLCASSLKTSGAELYNEQFFGPGTRLTVL.

J is TRBJ1-4 and V is TRBV27; tentatively, D is TRBD1 (5 bases). CDR3 length: 15 amino acids. Trimming pared 6 bases from V and 3 bases from J, leaving 14 bases between. Germline lookup yields CDR1 MNHEY and CDR2 SMNVEV (reference sequence). CDR3 DNA sequence: TGTGCCAGCAGGTCCCAAGGGGCTTCTAATGAAAAACTGTTTTTT. Encoded protein: CASRSQGASNEKLFF. Together with reference TRBV27 and TRBJ1-4, the CDR3 gives the full variable domain: EAQVTQNPRYLITVTGKKLTVTCSQNMNHEYMSWYRQDPGLGLRQIYYSMNVEVTDKGDVPEGYKVSRKEKRNFPLILESPSPNQTSLYFCASRSQGASNEKLFFGSGTQLSVL.